The 15 T cell receptor beta chains below come from one sample, sequenced in a study of T cell responses to AZD1222 COVID-19 vaccine. Sequenced by immunoSEQ multiplex PCR; TCRdb stores in-frame clones only, minus some. Of approximately 76,000 clones in the sample, 85% to 95% were seen once. This specimen consisted of peripheral blood, obtained on day 0 of MenACWY control vaccination. The receptors were gathered from an adult in good health.

The chain is built from TRBV9 and TRBJ2-2; D gene uncertain. The germline V and J ends were trimmed by 0 bases and 5 bases, with 5 bases remaining between them. Germline CDR1 is SGDLS and CDR2 is YYNGEE. The CDR3 has 13 residues. CDR3 amino acids: CASSVGETGELFF. CDR3 sequence (DNA): TGTGCCAGCAGCGTAGGGGAAACCGGGGAGCTGTTTTTT.

This clone was observed once. The chain recombines TRBV5-6 with TRBJ2-1; D is uncertain. The germline gives CDR1 SGHDT, CDR2 YYEEEE. The CDR3 totals 11 residues. Trimming removed 7 bases at V and 15 bases at J, with 17 bases between. CDR3 loop: CASGKTGPGFF. The CDR3 bases are TGTGCCAGCGGCAAGACGGGCCCCGGGTTCTTC.

This chain links TRBV6-6 with TRBJ1-1; D is unresolved. The germline CDR1 and CDR2 sequences are MNHNY and SVGAGI (reference sequence). V was trimmed by 6 bases and J by 1 base, leaving 18 bases between them. This CDR3 contains 16 residues. The CDR3 region is CASSRGSSLGNTEAFF. CDR3 DNA: TGTGCCAGCAGCCGCGGGTCGTCACTCGGGAACACTGAAGCTTTCTTT.

The chain joins TRBV5-6 to TRBJ1-2, with D tentatively TRBD1 (5 bases). The CDR3 has 13 residues. V gave up 9 bases and J gave up 4 bases, with 16 bases separating them. The germline CDR1 and CDR2 sequences are SGHDT and YYEEEE. The chain's CDR3 is CATSSEGSYGYTF. CDR3 bases: TGTGCCACCTCCTCCGAGGGGAGCTATGGCTACACCTTC.

The chain carries TRBV28 and TRBJ1-5; D not resolved. Germline V gene data show CDR1 as MDHEN and CDR2 as SYDVKM. V lost 2 bases and J 6 bases, leaving 8 bases between the germline ends. The CDR3 has 13 residues. The CDR3 nucleotides read TGTGCCAGCAGTTTAATGGTAGCTCAGCCCCAGCATTTT. Residues: CASSLMVAQPQHF. Full variable domain (remainder filled in from reference TRBV28 and TRBJ1-5): DVKVTQSSRYLVKRTGEKVFLECVQDMDHENMFWYRQDPGLGLRLIYFSYDVKMKEKGDIPEGYSVSREKKERFSLILESASTNQTSMYLCASSLMVAQPQHFGDGTRLSIL.

The chain links TRBV19 to TRBJ1-5, with D hard to call. The CDR3 sequence is 14 residues long. CDR1 and CDR2 (germline): LNHDA, SQIVND (reference sequence). The germline V and J ends were trimmed by 6 bases and 3 bases, with 12 bases remaining between them. CDR3 in DNA: TGTGCCAGTAGCCCGGACGGAACCAATCAGCCCCAGCATTTT. It specifies CASSPDGTNQPQHF.

The V call is TRBV12-3 or TRBV12-4, the J call TRBJ1-1, with a weak D call TRBD1 (6 bases). This CDR3 has 13 amino acids. Trimming shortened V by 6 bases and J by 1 base, and 9 bases separated the two germline ends. As DNA, the CDR3 is TGTGCCAGCAGCCAGGGGTCGAACACTGAAGCTTTCTTT. Its protein product is CASSQGSNTEAFF.

This clone has a handful of counts. The rearrangement links TRBV5-1 to TRBJ2-7, with D tentatively TRBD2 (7 bases). This CDR3 region has 16 residues. The germline V gene encodes CDR1 SGHRS and CDR2 YFSETQ. Trimming pared 0 bases from V and 6 bases from J, leaving 19 bases between. CDR3 region: CASSLAPRGRAGEQYF. CDR3 DNA sequence: TGCGCCAGCAGCTTGGCCCCTAGGGGGAGGGCCGGCGAGCAGTACTTC.

This chain links TRBV7-9 with TRBJ1-2; D not resolved. V shed 5 bases and J shed 4 bases, with 8 bases lying between them. The length of the CDR3 is 12 residues. The V gene's germline CDR1 is SEHNR and CDR2 FQNEAQ (reference sequence). In DNA form, the CDR3 reads TGTGCCAGCAGCGCACAGTTCTATGGCTACACCTTC. Protein sequence: CASSAQFYGYTF.

The J gene is TRBJ1-1, the V gene TRBV9, with D unclear. Germline assignment: CDR1 SGDLS and CDR2 YYNGEE. The germline V and J ends were trimmed by 1 base and 0 bases, with 4 bases remaining between them. The CDR3 runs to 13 residues. As DNA, the CDR3 is TGTGCCAGCAGCGTAAATGTGAACACTGAAGCTTTCTTT. It translates to CASSVNVNTEAFF.

This chain connects TRBV6-5 to TRBJ1-2; TRBD1 matches at 12 bases. The CDR3 covers 14 residues. CDR1 MNHEY and CDR2 SVGAGI come from the germline V gene. V trimming: 5 bases; J trimming: 13 bases; junction bases outside the gene matches: 11. The CDR3 loop is CASSPPRDRGLPTF. CDR3 coding DNA: TGTGCCAGCAGTCCTCCCCGGGACAGGGGGCTCCCCACCTTC.

V is TRBV3-1 (or the pseudogene TRBV3-2) and J is TRBJ2-3; 7 bases agree with TRBD2. Germline V gene sequence: CDR1 LGHDT, CDR2 YNNKEL (reference sequence). The CDR3 has 14 amino acids. V was pared by 3 bases and J by 9 bases, with 9 bases of the junction left unmatched. The CDR3 DNA follows: TGTGCCAGCAGCCAGGAGAGAAATAGCGGGACGCAGTATTTT. It encodes CASSQERNSGTQYF.

The chain links TRBV5-8 to TRBJ2-2; no clear D. Germline CDR1 and CDR2: SGHTS and YDEGEE. The CDR3 covers 16 residues. V lost 0 bases and J lost 0, with 9 bases in between. The CDR3 nucleotides are TGTGCCAGCAGCTTGGGGCTCGTTGCGAACACCGGGGAGCTGTTTTTT. Translating gives CASSLGLVANTGELFF.

This rearrangement joins TRBV3-1 (or the pseudogene TRBV3-2) to TRBJ1-5, with D perhaps matching TRBD1 (5 bases). The V end was cut by 0 bases, the J end by 7 bases, with 10 bases between. CDR3 length: 14 amino acids. Looked up from germline, CDR1 is LGHDT and CDR2 is YNNKEL (reference sequence). The CDR3 nucleotides read TGTGCCAGCAGCCAAGAGCCGGGACGACAGCCCCAGCATTTT. It specifies CASSQEPGRQPQHF.

The chain combines TRBV2 with TRBJ1-4; no reliable D call. The CDR3 runs 14 residues. Germline CDR1 reads SNHLY; CDR2 reads FYNNEI. Trimming pared 1 base from V and 5 bases from J, leaving 8 bases between. The CDR3 bases are TGTGCCAGCAGTGAAGGGCAGCTGAATGAAAAACTGTTTTTT. Protein: CASSEGQLNEKLFF.